The 7 T cell receptor beta chains below were found in one sample sequenced in a study of shared T cell receptors in the human thymus. The protocol was immunoSEQ multiplex PCR, while the TCRdb copy is restricted to in-frame clones and leaves out a portion. The data show 700,000 or so clones, approximately 85% seen once. A further study also used this sample, focusing on human thymus T cells.

The sample taken for sequencing was thymocytes. The receptor source for this set is a girl less than two years old with a congenital heart defect.

The chain has TRBV5-5 and TRBJ2-1, with a weak D call TRBD2 (5 bases). Looked up from germline, CDR1 is SGHKS and CDR2 is YYEKEE (reference sequence). Trimming stripped 0 bases from V and 3 bases from J, with 19 bases between. This CDR3 region has 18 residues. DNA for the CDR3: TGTGCCAGCAGCTTGGAGGGTAGGAGGCCCCTGGGCTACAATGAGCAGTTCTTC. It specifies CASSLEGRRPLGYNEQFF.

The J gene is TRBJ1-2, the V gene TRBV7-9; the match to TRBD1 covers 9 bases. Per the germline V gene, CDR1 is SEHNR and CDR2 is FQNEAQ (reference sequence). Trimming at V came to 5 bases and at J to 6 bases, leaving 4 bases not matched to a gene. The CDR3 contains 13 residues. CDR3 sequence (DNA): TGTGCCAGCAGCCCACAGGGGGCCGATGGCTACACCTTC. As protein: CASSPQGADGYTF.

The genes are TRBV2 and TRBJ2-7; tentative D call: TRBD2 (7 bases). The CDR3 extends over 14 amino acids. Germline CDR1 reads SNHLY; CDR2 reads FYNNEI. V gave up 7 bases and J gave up 1 base, with 14 bases separating them. The CDR3 sequence: CASKTGRESYEQYF. In DNA form, the CDR3 reads TGTGCCAGCAAAACAGGGAGGGAGTCCTACGAGCAGTACTTC.

This chain uses TRBV7-2 with TRBJ1-2, with 9 bases that match TRBD1. V shed 3 bases, J shed 4 bases, and the junction held 3 bases outside the gene matches. In germline, CDR1 is SGHTA, CDR2 FQGNSA. The CDR3 is made up of 14 amino acids. CDR3 residues: CASSLGDRAYGYTF. As DNA, the CDR3 is TGTGCCAGCAGCTTGGGGGACAGGGCCTATGGCTACACCTTC.

This chain uses TRBV27 with TRBJ2-3, with D hard to call. Germline V gene sequence: CDR1 MNHEY, CDR2 SMNVEV (reference sequence). The CDR3 consists of 14 residues. V dropped 7 bases and J dropped 3 bases, with 14 bases sitting between them. The CDR3 spells CASNPVRFTDTQYF. The CDR3 DNA reads TGTGCCAGCAATCCTGTGAGGTTTACAGATACGCAGTATTTT.

The chain carries TRBV19 and TRBJ2-2; D perhaps matches TRBD1 (5 bases). Germline V gives CDR1 LNHDA, CDR2 SQIVND (reference sequence). Trimming stripped 7 bases from V and 0 bases from J, with 12 bases between. CDR3 size: 15 residues. The CDR3 region has the DNA TGTGCCAGTACCCTGACAGCAGCGAACACCGGGGAGCTGTTTTTT. Amino acid sequence: CASTLTAANTGELFF.

This clone showed up just a few times. The chain links TRBV20-1 to TRBJ1-1; D gene uncertain. The CDR3 spans 10 residues. Trimming took off 6 bases at V and 5 bases at J, with 7 bases between the two ends. Germline CDR1 and CDR2: DFQATT and SNEGSKA (reference sequence). The CDR3: CSAAGTEAFF. The DNA for the CDR3 is TGCAGTGCCGCCGGGACTGAAGCTTTCTTT.